This is a list of T cell receptor beta chains from one sample in a study of cytomegalovirus exposure and HLA in healthy donors. Repertoires were generated with immunoSEQ multiplex PCR, while TCRdb's copy carries only in-frame clones and drops some. Recorded for this sample: approximately 79,000 clones. Sequencing was performed on PBMCs. These receptors all stem from a boy younger than 18 in good health and CMV-seronegative. CDR3s include the opening cysteine and the closing phenylalanine or tryptophan. A D gene is named only where the DNA matches it firmly.

cdr3_aa: CASSHGGAETQYF
j_call: TRBJ2-5
v_call: TRBV11-2
d_call: TRBD2

cdr3_aa: CSVRRPTDTQYF
j_call: TRBJ2-3
v_call: TRBV29-1
d_call: NA

cdr3_aa: CASSLGQNTGELFF
j_call: TRBJ2-2
v_call: TRBV11-2
d_call: NA

cdr3_aa: CASSEGHGTEYYEQYF
j_call: TRBJ2-7
v_call: TRBV25-1
d_call: TRBD1

cdr3_aa: CASSAKRGKAEAFF
j_call: TRBJ1-1
v_call: TRBV6-5
d_call: NA

cdr3_aa: CASSPNAGRNSPLHF
j_call: TRBJ1-6
v_call: TRBV11-1
d_call: NA

cdr3_aa: CAAGQGTHEQYF
j_call: TRBJ2-7
v_call: TRBV30
d_call: NA

cdr3_aa: CASSHPAGELFF
j_call: TRBJ2-2
v_call: TRBV14
d_call: NA

cdr3_aa: CASSPQFTDTQYF
j_call: TRBJ2-3
v_call: TRBV4-1
d_call: NA

cdr3_aa: CASSSGGLGSYGYTF
j_call: TRBJ1-2
v_call: TRBV5-4
d_call: NA

cdr3_aa: CATSAHQGANTEAFF
j_call: TRBJ1-1
v_call: TRBV15
d_call: TRBD1

cdr3_aa: CASSQGGGPTDTQYF
j_call: TRBJ2-3
v_call: TRBV4-2
d_call: TRBD2

cdr3_aa: CASSTDRVGFF
j_call: TRBJ2-1
v_call: TRBV2
d_call: TRBD1

cdr3_aa: CASSEGLVHEQFF
j_call: TRBJ2-1
v_call: TRBV6-1
d_call: TRBD2